This entry is about one T cell receptor beta chain. Between the trimmed V and J ends, which lost 5 bases and 0 bases, there was a span of 10 bases. Germline V lookup: CDR1 SGHTA, CDR2 FQGNSA. CDR3 length: 14 residues. Original processing methods: Counts of nucleated cells, estimated from reference gene primer amplification, were obtained. The protocol was immunoSEQ multiplex PCR, while the TCRdb copy is restricted to in-frame clones and leaves out a portion. V and J calls and clone size come straight from that table; D and trimming were deduced from the DNA. Seen here are around 81,000 clones, about 80% observed once, and the top ten hold roughly 12%. These data are taken from a study of blood T cell repertoires in COVID-19. About the study: Material from acute and convalescent COVID-19 was sourced from the United States, Italy and Spain. PBMCs, B-cell-depleted T cells, or T cells provided the cDNA or gDNA that made up the material.

The chain joins TRBV7-2 to TRBJ1-1; D is possibly TRBD1 (6 bases). This TCR came from a human donor in a cohort sampled during active COVID-19. Sequenced sample: peripheral blood. CDR3 DNA sequence: TGTGCCAGCAGCCAACAGGGACTGAACACTGAAGCTTTCTTT. Encoded protein: CASSQQGLNTEAFF. Full variable domain (outside the CDR3, taken from reference TRBV7-2 and TRBJ1-1): GAGVSQSPSNKVTEKGKDVELRCDPISGHTALYWYRQSLGQGLEFLIYFQGNSAPDKSGLPSDRFSAERTGGSVSTLTIQRTQQEDSAVYLCASSQQGLNTEAFFGQGTRLTVV.